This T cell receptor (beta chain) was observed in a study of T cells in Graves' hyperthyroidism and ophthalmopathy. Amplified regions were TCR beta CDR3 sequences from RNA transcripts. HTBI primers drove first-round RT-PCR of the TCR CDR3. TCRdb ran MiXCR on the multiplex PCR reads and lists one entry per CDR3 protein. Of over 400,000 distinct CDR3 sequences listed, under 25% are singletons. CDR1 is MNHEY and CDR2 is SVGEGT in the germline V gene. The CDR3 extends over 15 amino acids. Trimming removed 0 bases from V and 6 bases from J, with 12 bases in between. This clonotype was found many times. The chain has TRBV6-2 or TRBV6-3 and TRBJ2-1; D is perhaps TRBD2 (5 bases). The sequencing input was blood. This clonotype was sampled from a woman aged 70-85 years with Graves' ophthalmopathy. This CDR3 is CASSYSYAGGNEQFF. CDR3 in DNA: TGTGCCAGCAGTTACTCGTACGCGGGTGGCAATGAGCAGTTCTTC.